This TCR beta chain was profiled in a study of T cells in Graves' hyperthyroidism and ophthalmopathy. The CDR3 contains 16 residues. With 5 bases removed from V and 3 bases from J, the gap between germline ends came to 19 bases. The germline CDR1 and CDR2 sequences are SGHTA and FQGTGA. Graves' hyperthyroidism was deemed stable given no ophthalmopathy progression within 18 months. RNA transcripts provided the source from which TCR beta CDR3 regions were amplified. The HTBI primer set served for first-round RT-PCR of the TCR CDR3. A single record per CDR3 protein comes from TCRdb applying MiXCR to the multiplex PCR reads. The repertoire holds a few hundred thousand distinct CDR3 sequences, roughly 46% seen once, with around 8% in the top ten.

Source material: peripheral blood or thyroid tissue (not recorded which). The chain uses TRBV7-3 and TRBJ1-2; no reliable D call. The receptor's source is a woman aged 18-30 years with Graves' hyperthyroidism. Written as DNA, the CDR3 is TGTGCCAGCAGCCGGACTCCTTCCGCCGGGGACTATGGCTACACCTTC. Translation gives CASSRTPSAGDYGYTF.